This TCR beta chain appears in the sequencing data of a study of molecular identifiers for immune sequencing clone quantification. Study details: Four of five RNA aliquots from approximately 20,000 or 98,000 naive CD8 T cells were sequenced. Notes on the study in general: Clones above 20 RNA copies held over 98% of effector molecules, under 1% in naive cells.

CD8+CD4-CCR7+CD45RA+ cells were sorted as naive CD8 T cells. TCRdb recomputed calls from the PCR reads with MiXCR, one row per CDR3 protein. The sample has approximately 630,000 distinct CDR3 sequences, around 25% seen once; the top ten hold roughly 0.83%. Note on this clonotype: Its target is not known. A clone one base away is much larger, so this may be a read error.

Germline assignment: CDR1 MDHEN and CDR2 SYDVKM. V was trimmed by 5 bases and J by 2 bases, leaving 15 bases between them. The CDR3 sequence is 15 residues long. V gene TRBV28 combines with J gene TRBJ2-5; unclear D gene. The sequence was collected from a human donor in good health. Some libraries in this study had Jurkat cell RNA spiked in. The sequenced sample was naive CD8+ T cells from blood, with Jurkat cell RNA spiked in. Subset reported: FACS-sorted CD8+CD4-CCR7+CD45RA+ naive T cells. The DNA for the CDR3 is TGTGCCAGCAGTCCTACCCGGTCCGATCAAGAGACCCAGTACTTC. It is translated as CASSPTRSDQETQYF.